The clone carrying this T cell receptor (beta chain) was detected many times. What it binds is not known. The authors built TCR beta libraries using iRepertoire HTBI primers and Arm-PCR of CDR3 regions. TCRdb recomputed calls from the multiplex PCR reads with MiXCR, one row per CDR3 protein. The sample has fewer than 550,000 distinct CDR3 sequences, roughly 21% seen once. Time point: persistent/refractory GD, antithyroid drugs over 5 years with positive TRAb. The TCR library was made from RNA extracted from PBMCs. Clinicians diagnosed Graves' disease using American Thyroid Association guidelines. This sample is part of a study of regulatory T cells in long-lasting Graves disease. Study-wide findings and caveats: No thyroid tissue was studied; the work used peripheral blood only.

Germline-derived CDR1 and CDR2 are MDHEN and SYDVKM. The length of the CDR3 is 18 residues. V was pared by 5 bases and J by 7 bases, with 17 bases of the junction left unmatched. The TCR sequence derives from a female donor with Graves disease. The chain recombines TRBV28 with TRBJ2-5, with TRBD2 matching over 12 bases. The material sequenced was peripheral blood mononuclear cells (PBMCs), taken when the disease was refractory, from a patient treated with antithyroid drugs. The CDR3 region is CASSPWTSGKAGLWTQYF. DNA of the CDR3: TGTGCCAGCAGTCCCTGGACTAGCGGGAAGGCCGGGTTGTGGACCCAGTACTTC.